These 29 T cell receptor beta chains originate from one sample sequenced in a study of cytomegalovirus exposure and HLA in healthy donors. PCR amplification relied on 60 Vbeta primers (plus 13 Jbeta primers). Measured with immunoSEQ multiplex PCR; TCRdb has only the in-frame clones, and not every one. The sample comprises 130,000 to 150,000 clones, around 78% of which are singletons, and 3% rests with the top ten. Sequenced: PBMCs. The receptors come from a man in his forties in good health and CMV-seropositive.

This clone was counted only a few times. J is TRBJ2-5 and V is TRBV29-1; D unresolved. The CDR3 runs 13 residues. Germline-derived CDR1 and CDR2 are SQVTM and ANQGSEA. The V end was cut by 7 bases, the J end by 5 bases, with 17 bases between. CDR3 residues: CSGVPGESETQYF. DNA for the CDR3: TGCAGCGGAGTCCCCGGAGAAAGCGAGACCCAGTACTTC. Full variable domain (remainder filled in from reference TRBV29-1 and TRBJ2-5): SAVISQKPSRDICQRGTSLTIQCQVDSQVTMMFWYRQQPGQSLTLIATANQGSEATYESGFVIDKFPISRPNLTFSTLTVSNMSPEDSSIYLCSGVPGESETQYFGPGTRLLVL.

The chain uses TRBV18 and TRBJ2-2; 8 bases map to TRBD2. V was clipped by 0 bases and J by 4 bases; unmatched bases: 7. The germline V gene encodes CDR1 KGHSH and CDR2 LQKENI. The CDR3 covers 17 residues. CDR3 nucleotide sequence: TGTGCCAGCTCACCACCAATAGCGGGATCAGCCACCGGGGAGCTGTTTTTT. Its protein is CASSPPIAGSATGELFF.

The chain links TRBV28 to TRBJ2-2; D remains unclear. V dropped 3 bases and J dropped 0 bases, with 8 bases sitting between them. The CDR3 runs 15 residues. Germline CDR1 MDHEN, CDR2 SYDVKM. The CDR3 sequence is CASSFRLANTGELFF. The CDR3 nucleotides read TGTGCCAGCAGTTTTAGACTGGCGAACACCGGGGAGCTGTTTTTT.

The V and J genes are TRBV19 and TRBJ2-7; D is unresolved. The V and J ends lost 3 bases and 2 bases respectively, with 14 bases between them. The CDR3 runs 15 residues. The germline V gene has CDR1 LNHDA and CDR2 SQIVND (reference sequence). CDR3 sequence reads: CASSIWAGGTYEQYF. The CDR3 nucleotides read TGTGCCAGTAGTATCTGGGCAGGTGGAACCTACGAGCAGTACTTC.

As DNA, the CDR3 is TGTGCCAGCAGCCCCGGGACTAGCGGAAACACAGATACGCAGTATTTT. The encoded protein is CASSPGTSGNTDTQYF. The chain couples TRBV7-9 to TRBJ2-3, with 11 positions matching TRBD2. The J segment lost 2 bases and the V segment lost 5 bases, leaving 6 bases of the junction unmatched. The CDR3 runs 16 residues. Per germline, CDR1 SEHNR and CDR2 FQNEAQ (reference sequence).

The chain employs TRBV19 and TRBJ2-1, with 10 bases that match TRBD2. Per germline, CDR1 LNHDA and CDR2 SQIVND (reference sequence). Trimming removed 7 bases from V and 8 bases from J; junction bases left unmatched: 17. The CDR3 has 17 residues. The chain's CDR3 is CASTPLEASGSGDEQFF. The CDR3 bases are TGTGCCAGTACCCCCCTAGAGGCTAGCGGGAGCGGAGATGAGCAGTTCTTC. The full variable domain, rest sourced from reference TRBV19 and TRBJ2-1, is DGGITQSPKYLFRKEGQNVTLSCEQNLNHDAMYWYRQDPGQGLRLIYYSQIVNDFQKGDIAEGYSVSREKKESFPLTVTSAQKNPTAFYLCASTPLEASGSGDEQFFGPGTRLTVL.

V gene TRBV11-2 combines with J gene TRBJ2-7; D gene unclear. The CDR3 runs 12 residues. V lost 5 bases, J lost 4 bases, and 9 bases lay in between. The germline V gene has CDR1 SGHAT and CDR2 FQNNGV. In DNA form, the CDR3 reads TGTGCCAGCAGCCCCCTTAAATACGAGCAGTACTTC. It is translated as CASSPLKYEQYF.

The chain employs TRBV15 and TRBJ2-7; D uncertain. The CDR3 has 14 amino acids. Germline values: CDR1 LNHNV, CDR2 YYDKDF (reference sequence). V was cut by 0 bases and J by 0 bases, with 6 bases left in between. The CDR3 protein is CATSRDDFSYEQYF. The CDR3 DNA is TGTGCCACCAGCAGAGATGACTTCTCCTACGAGCAGTACTTC.

The chain uses TRBV18 and TRBJ2-7; TRBD1 aligns across 7 bases. CDR1 is KGHSH, CDR2 LQKENI, per germline. This CDR3 contains 15 residues. V was clipped by 1 base and J by 1 base; unmatched bases: 4. The CDR3 DNA reads TGTGCCAGCTCACCACGCCCAGGGGGATCCTACGAGCAGTACTTC. Its translation is CASSPRPGGSYEQYF.

The chain joins TRBV7-2 to TRBJ2-5; D is uncertain. The germline V gene encodes CDR1 SGHTA and CDR2 FQGNSA. CDR3 length: 12 residues. Trimming stripped 2 bases from V and 4 bases from J, with 5 bases between. The CDR3 loop is CASSLPVETQYF. The CDR3 nucleotides read TGTGCCAGCAGCTTACCGGTAGAGACCCAGTACTTC.

The chain joins TRBV4-3 to TRBJ2-1, with D perhaps matching TRBD1 (6 bases). V lost 1 base to trimming and J lost 3 bases, with 10 bases between them. Germline CDR1 reads LGHNA; CDR2 reads YSLEER. CDR3 length: 15 residues. The CDR3 coding sequence is TGCGCCAGCAGCCAAGTCCGGACAGACTACAATGAGCAGTTCTTC. It translates to CASSQVRTDYNEQFF.

With respect to this clone: The junction does not match germline at one end; this may be a read error. The chain combines TRBV7-9 with TRBJ2-3; 9 positions agree with TRBD2. Germline CDR1 is SEHNR and CDR2 is FQNEAQ (reference sequence). The CDR3 sequence is 14 residues long. This CDR3 reads CSSGISGSADTQYF. The CDR3 DNA reads TGTTCCAGCGGTATTAGCGGGAGTGCAGATACGCAGTATTTT.

The V call is TRBV7-3, the J call TRBJ2-5, with 12 bases that match TRBD2. Germline V gene data show CDR1 as SGHTA and CDR2 as FQGTGA. V shed 5 bases and J 4 bases; nucleotides not matched to a gene: 5. The CDR3 totals 15 residues. CDR3 in amino acids: CASSPTSGSLETQYF. The CDR3 nucleotides are TGTGCCAGCAGCCCGACTAGCGGGAGCCTAGAGACCCAGTACTTC.

The chain couples TRBV27 to TRBJ2-7, with D possibly matching TRBD2 (6 bases). This CDR3 is built from 14 residues. Trimming stripped 5 bases from V and 8 bases from J, with 19 bases between. Germline loops: CDR1 MNHEY, CDR2 SMNVEV (reference sequence). The CDR3 here is CASSPWEAGGKQYF. The CDR3 coding sequence is TGTGCCAGCAGTCCCTGGGAGGCCGGGGGTAAGCAGTACTTC.

Of note for this clone: Mismatch with germline at one junction end may stem from a read error. This sample also contains other DNA sequences that code for the same CDR3. The gene calls are TRBV27 and TRBJ1-6; D gene ambiguous. Germline values: CDR1 MNHEY, CDR2 SMNVEV (reference sequence). The CDR3 covers 14 residues. Written as DNA, the CDR3 is TGTGCCAGCAGTTTAGTGGGCCTTAATTCCCCCCTCCACTTT. This translates into CASSLVGLNSPLHF.

This chain joins TRBV19 and TRBJ1-5, with D perhaps TRBD1 (6 bases). CDR3 length equals 15 residues. V dropped 3 bases and J dropped 2 bases, with 11 bases sitting between them. CDR1 and CDR2 (germline): LNHDA, SQIVND (reference sequence). The CDR3 region is CASSILDSRNQPQHF. In DNA form, the CDR3 reads TGTGCCAGTAGTATTTTGGACAGCCGCAATCAGCCCCAGCATTTT. The whole variable domain, filled in from reference TRBV19 and TRBJ1-5, reads DGGITQSPKYLFRKEGQNVTLSCEQNLNHDAMYWYRQDPGQGLRLIYYSQIVNDFQKGDIAEGYSVSREKKESFPLTVTSAQKNPTAFYLCASSILDSRNQPQHFGDGTRLSIL.

This clone was recorded a few times. This CDR3 reads CATSRGQAGTEAFF. The CDR3, as DNA: TGTGCCACCAGCAGGGGCCAGGCCGGCACTGAAGCTTTCTTT. This sequence joins TRBV15 and TRBJ1-1; D is uncertain. The CDR3 has 14 residues. CDR1 is LNHNV, CDR2 YYDKDF, per germline (reference sequence). Trimming left V 3 bases short and J 4 bases short, with 12 bases between.

This clone has only one observation. This chain links TRBV6-1 with TRBJ1-1, with a weak D call TRBD1 (6 bases). The V gene's germline CDR1 is MNHNS and CDR2 SASEGT. Trimming left V 6 bases short and J 10 bases short, with 24 bases between. The CDR3 is 15 amino acids. The CDR3 DNA follows: TGTGCCAGCAGCTCCACCCTAGGCAGGGGAGGGGTAGCTTTCTTT. It specifies CASSSTLGRGGVAFF.

The CDR3 region has the DNA TGCAGCGTGAGCCCCCCGCAGGGGGCGTCGGGTAATGAAAAACTGTTTTTT. It yields the protein CSVSPPQGASGNEKLFF. This rearrangement joins TRBV29-1 to TRBJ1-4; 8 positions agree with TRBD1. J gave up 4 bases and V 6 bases, and 16 bases lay outside the gene matches. Per the germline V gene, CDR1 is SQVTM and CDR2 is ANQGSEA. The length of the CDR3 is 17 residues.

There are a few counts of this clone. The chain has TRBV6-5 and TRBJ1-5; 8 bases align to TRBD1. After removal of 2 bases from V and 5 bases from J, the junction contained 2 bases not matched to a gene. This CDR3 region has 14 residues. The germline V gene encodes CDR1 MNHEY and CDR2 SVGAGI. CDR3 bases: TGTGCCAGCAGTTACGCAGGGGGCCATCAGCCCCAGCATTTT. The encoded protein is CASSYAGGHQPQHF.

This clone has only one observation. CDR3 coding DNA: TGTGCCAGCTCAAGAGCCGGGACATTAGGGGATGAGCAGTTCTTC. This encodes CASSRAGTLGDEQFF. The chain uses TRBV18 and TRBJ2-1; maybe TRBD1 (6 bases). V dropped 5 bases and J dropped 8 bases, with 19 bases sitting between them. Germline loops: CDR1 KGHSH, CDR2 LQKENI. The CDR3 is made up of 15 amino acids.

V and J are TRBV2 and TRBJ2-7, with unresolved D. V lost 3 bases and J lost 2, with 8 bases in between. Germline V gene data show CDR1 as SNHLY and CDR2 as FYNNEI. The CDR3 consists of 13 residues. DNA for the CDR3: TGTGCCAGCAGTGACCAAACAGCCTACGAGCAGTACTTC. Protein: CASSDQTAYEQYF.

J is TRBJ1-5 and V is TRBV6-6; D is possibly TRBD1 (5 bases). Per the germline V gene, CDR1 is MNHNY and CDR2 is SVGAGI (reference sequence). Trimming pared 6 bases from V and 0 bases from J, leaving 15 bases between. The CDR3 totals 16 residues. CDR3: CASSHPGGLSNQPQHF. CDR3 DNA: TGTGCCAGCAGCCACCCGGGGGGTCTTAGCAATCAGCCCCAGCATTTT.

This clone showed up just a few times. This sequence joins TRBV25-1 and TRBJ2-1, with 7 bases lining up with TRBD2. J was trimmed by 0 bases and V by 7 bases; bases with no gene match: 3. Germline loops: CDR1 MGHDK, CDR2 SYGVNS. The CDR3 extends over 14 amino acids. Written as DNA, the CDR3 is TGTGCCAGCACGGGAGGCAGCTCCTACAATGAGCAGTTCTTC. Amino acids: CASTGGSSYNEQFF.

This chain joins TRBV5-1 and TRBJ2-3; 8 bases match TRBD1. Per germline, CDR1 SGHRS and CDR2 YFSETQ. V shed 4 bases, J shed 3 bases, and the junction held 7 bases outside the gene matches. This CDR3 spans 15 amino acids. CDR3 sequence reads: CASSPGQGRTDTQYF. In DNA form, the CDR3 reads TGCGCCAGCAGCCCAGGACAGGGACGGACAGATACGCAGTATTTT.

This clone was seen a handful of times. The chain carries TRBV14 and TRBJ1-1, with no clear D. CDR3 length: 16 residues. The germline gives CDR1 SGHDN, CDR2 FVKESK. V was cut by 3 bases and J by 2 bases, with 16 bases left in between. Here the CDR3 DNA reads TGTGCCAGCAGCCAGACTGAGAATAGACTCAACACTGAAGCTTTCTTT. It is translated as CASSQTENRLNTEAFF.

Here the CDR3 DNA reads TGTGCCAGCGAGGACGGACAGGTTCCGAACACCGGGGAGCTGTTTTTT. This sequence encodes CASEDGQVPNTGELFF. The rearrangement links TRBV7-9 to TRBJ2-2; the match to TRBD1 covers 7 bases. This CDR3 is 16 amino acids long. With 8 bases clipped from V and 0 bases from J, the junction kept 9 bases outside the gene matches. Germline CDR1 and CDR2: SEHNR and FQNEAQ (reference sequence). The variable domain in full, with the rest retrieved from reference TRBV7-9 and TRBJ2-2, is DTGVSQNPRHKITKRGQNVTFRCDPISEHNRLYWYRQTLGQGPEFLTYFQNEAQLEKSRLLSDRFSAERPKGSFSTLEIQRTEQGDSAMYLCASEDGQVPNTGELFFGEGSRLTVL.

The chain has TRBV7-9 and TRBJ2-7, with D tentatively TRBD2 (6 bases). CDR1 and CDR2 from the germline V gene are SEHNR and FQNEAQ (reference sequence). CDR3 length: 15 amino acids. V shed 5 bases and J shed 7 bases, with 21 bases lying between them. The CDR3, as DNA: TGTGCCAGCAGCATGCCTGGACACCCCGGGAGTGAGCAGTACTTC. This translates into CASSMPGHPGSEQYF. Combining the CDR3 with reference TRBV7-9 and TRBJ2-7 gives the whole variable domain DTGVSQNPRHKITKRGQNVTFRCDPISEHNRLYWYRQTLGQGPEFLTYFQNEAQLEKSRLLSDRFSAERPKGSFSTLEIQRTEQGDSAMYLCASSMPGHPGSEQYFGPGTRLTVT.

This sequence joins TRBV6-1 and TRBJ2-1; 9 bases fit TRBD1. The CDR3 is 15 amino acids. Per germline, CDR1 MNHNS and CDR2 SASEGT. Trimming cost V 6 bases and J 0 bases; bases outside gene matches: 3. The CDR3, as DNA: TGTGCCAGCAGGAGACAGGGGGGCTCCTACAATGAGCAGTTCTTC. The encoded protein is CASRRQGGSYNEQFF.